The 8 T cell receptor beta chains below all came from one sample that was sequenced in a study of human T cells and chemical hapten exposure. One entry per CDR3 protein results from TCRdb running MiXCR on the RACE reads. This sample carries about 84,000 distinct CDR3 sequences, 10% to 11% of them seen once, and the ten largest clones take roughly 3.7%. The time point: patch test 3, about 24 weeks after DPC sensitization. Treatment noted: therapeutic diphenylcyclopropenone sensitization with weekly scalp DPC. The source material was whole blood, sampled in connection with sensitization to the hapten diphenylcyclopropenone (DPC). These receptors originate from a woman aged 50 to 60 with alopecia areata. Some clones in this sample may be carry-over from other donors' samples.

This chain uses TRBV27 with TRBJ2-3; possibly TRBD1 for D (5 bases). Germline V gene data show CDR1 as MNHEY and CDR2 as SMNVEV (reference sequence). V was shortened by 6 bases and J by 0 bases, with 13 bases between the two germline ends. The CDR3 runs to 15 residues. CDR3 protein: CASSPWGPSTDTQYF. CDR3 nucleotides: TGTGCCAGCAGCCCCTGGGGCCCTAGCACAGATACGCAGTATTTT.

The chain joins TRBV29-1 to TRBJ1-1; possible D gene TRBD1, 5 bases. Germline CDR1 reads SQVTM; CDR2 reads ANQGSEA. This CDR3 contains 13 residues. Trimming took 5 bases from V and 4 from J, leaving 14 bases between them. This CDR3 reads CSVLTGGTTEAFF. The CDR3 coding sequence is TGCAGCGTTCTCACCGGGGGGACCACTGAAGCTTTCTTT.

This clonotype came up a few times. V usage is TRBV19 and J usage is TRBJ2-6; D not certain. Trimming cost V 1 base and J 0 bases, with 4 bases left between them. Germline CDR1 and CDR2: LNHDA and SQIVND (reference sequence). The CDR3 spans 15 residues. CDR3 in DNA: TGTGCCAGTAGTATAGGGTCCTCTGGGGCCAACGTCCTGACTTTC. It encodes CASSIGSSGANVLTF.

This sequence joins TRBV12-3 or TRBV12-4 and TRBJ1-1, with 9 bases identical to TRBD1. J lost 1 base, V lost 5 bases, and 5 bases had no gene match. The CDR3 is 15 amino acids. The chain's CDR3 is CASSPQGQGNTEAFF. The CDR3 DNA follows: TGTGCCAGCAGTCCGCAGGGACAGGGGAACACTGAAGCTTTCTTT.

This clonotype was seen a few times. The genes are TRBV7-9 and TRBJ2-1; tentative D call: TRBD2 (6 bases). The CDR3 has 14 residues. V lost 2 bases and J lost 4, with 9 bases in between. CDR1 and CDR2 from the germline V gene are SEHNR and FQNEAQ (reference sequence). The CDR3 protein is CASSLMEGYNEQFF. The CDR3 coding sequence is TGTGCCAGCAGCTTAATGGAGGGTTACAATGAGCAGTTCTTC.

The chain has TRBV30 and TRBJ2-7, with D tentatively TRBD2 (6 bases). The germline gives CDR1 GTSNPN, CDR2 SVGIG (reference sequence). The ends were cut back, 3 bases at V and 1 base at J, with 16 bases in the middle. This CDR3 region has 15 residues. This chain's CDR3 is CAWSPPSGGSYEQYF. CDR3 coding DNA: TGTGCCTGGAGCCCCCCGAGCGGAGGGTCCTACGAGCAGTACTTC.

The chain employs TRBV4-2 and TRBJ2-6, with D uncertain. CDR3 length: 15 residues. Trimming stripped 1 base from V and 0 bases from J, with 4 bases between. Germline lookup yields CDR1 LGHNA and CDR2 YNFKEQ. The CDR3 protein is CASSQARSGANVLTF. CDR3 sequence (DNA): TGTGCCAGCAGCCAAGCACGCTCTGGGGCCAACGTCCTGACTTTC.

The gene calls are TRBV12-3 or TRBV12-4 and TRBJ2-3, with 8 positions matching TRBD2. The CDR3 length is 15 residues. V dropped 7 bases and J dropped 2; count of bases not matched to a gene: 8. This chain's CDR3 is CASTFAGGNTDTQYF. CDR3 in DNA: TGTGCCAGCACTTTCGCGGGAGGTAACACAGATACGCAGTATTTT.